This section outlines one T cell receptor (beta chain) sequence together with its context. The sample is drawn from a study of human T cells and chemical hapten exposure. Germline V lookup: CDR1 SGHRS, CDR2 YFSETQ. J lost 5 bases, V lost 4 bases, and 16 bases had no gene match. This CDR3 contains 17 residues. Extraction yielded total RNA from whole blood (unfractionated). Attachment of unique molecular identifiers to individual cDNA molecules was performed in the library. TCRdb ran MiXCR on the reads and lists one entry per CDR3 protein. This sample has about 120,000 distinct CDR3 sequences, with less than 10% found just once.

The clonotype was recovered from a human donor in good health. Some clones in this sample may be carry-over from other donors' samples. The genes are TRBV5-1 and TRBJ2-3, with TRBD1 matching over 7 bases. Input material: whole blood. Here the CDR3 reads CASSPAKDRLEGDTQYF. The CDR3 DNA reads TGCGCCAGCAGCCCAGCCAAGGACAGGCTAGAAGGAGATACGCAGTATTTT.